One TCR beta chain is described in this entry. Produced via immunoSEQ multiplex PCR; TCRdb's table is partial and in-frame only. The sample lists 230,000 or so clones, roughly 80% occurring once. The sample is drawn from a study of blood T cell repertoires in COVID-19. The wider study: Sample material is recorded as cDNA or gDNA derived from T cells, B-cell-depleted T cells, or PBMCs.

The CDR3 sequence is 15 residues long. V was pared by 1 base and J by 6 bases, with 13 bases between. Germline CDR1 SGHAT, CDR2 FQNNGV. The clonotype comes from a human donor in a cohort sampled during active COVID-19. The gene calls are TRBV11-2 and TRBJ2-4; a possible D gene is TRBD1 (5 bases). Source material: peripheral blood. CDR3 sequence (DNA): TGTGCCAGCAGCTTAGGTACAAGACAGATAAACATTCAGTACTTC. Residues: CASSLGTRQINIQYF. Based on the CDR3 plus reference TRBV11-2 and TRBJ2-4, the full variable domain is EAGVAQSPRYKIIEKRQSVAFWCNPISGHATLYWYQQILGQGPKLLIQFQNNGVVDDSQLPKDRFSAERLKGVDSTLKIQPAKLEDSAVYLCASSLGTRQINIQYFGAGTRLSVL.